These 3 T cell receptor beta chains were all obtained from the same sample, sequenced in a study of blood T cell repertoires in COVID-19. Using immunoSEQ multiplex PCR, the repertoire was profiled, and TCRdb retains in-frame clones only, with some absent. Altogether about 150,000 clones are present, over 60% being singletons, with the ten largest covering approximately 1.8%. Material: peripheral blood. The receptors come from a man older than 75 with acute or convalescent COVID-19.

V usage is TRBV25-1 and J usage is TRBJ2-5, with D maybe TRBD2 (6 bases). Germline assignment: CDR1 MGHDK and CDR2 SYGVNS. V lost 1 base, J lost 3 bases, and 6 bases lay in between. CDR3 length: 13 amino acids. The CDR3 nucleotides read TGTGCCAGCAGTGAATCGGGGGAAGAGACCCAGTACTTC. Protein: CASSESGEETQYF. Filled out from reference TRBV25-1 and TRBJ2-5, the complete variable domain reads EADIYQTPRYLVIGTGKKITLECSQTMGHDKMYWYQQDPGMELHLIHYSYGVNSTEKGDLSSESTVSRIRTEHFPLTLESARPSHTSQYLCASSESGEETQYFGPGTRLLVL.

The chain recombines TRBV10-1 with TRBJ2-1; 10 bases align to TRBD1. The junction had 12 bases not matched to a gene; V was cut back by 5 bases and J by 8 bases. This CDR3 is 16 amino acids long. Looked up from germline, CDR1 is WNHNN and CDR2 is SYGVQD (reference sequence). In DNA form, the CDR3 reads TGCGCCAGCAGTTCCTCCGGGACAGGGGTAGGCGATGAGCAGTTCTTC. This sequence encodes CASSSSGTGVGDEQFF.

The V and J genes are TRBV30 and TRBJ2-6; 10 bases match TRBD1. V lost 2 bases, J lost 0 bases, and 10 bases stayed unmatched. Germline CDR1 GTSNPN, CDR2 SVGIG (reference sequence). This CDR3 region has 19 residues. The CDR3 here is CAWSSLGQGPPSGANVLTF. In DNA form, the CDR3 reads TGTGCCTGGAGTTCCCTGGGACAGGGGCCCCCCTCTGGGGCCAACGTCCTGACTTTC.